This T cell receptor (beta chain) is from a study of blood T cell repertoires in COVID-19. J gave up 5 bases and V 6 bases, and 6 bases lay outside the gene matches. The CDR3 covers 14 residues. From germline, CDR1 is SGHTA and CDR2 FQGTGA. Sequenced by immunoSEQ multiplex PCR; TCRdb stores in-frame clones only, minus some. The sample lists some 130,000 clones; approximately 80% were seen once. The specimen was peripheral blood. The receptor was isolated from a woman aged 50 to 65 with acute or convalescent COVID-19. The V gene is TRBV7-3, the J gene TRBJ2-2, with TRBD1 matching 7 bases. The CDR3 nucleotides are TGTGCCAGCAGTAGACGACAGGGAACCGGGGAGCTGTTTTTT. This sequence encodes CASSRRQGTGELFF.